Sequencing of this T cell receptor beta chain was carried out in a study of CD8 T cells in ankylosing spondylitis. Points from the study as a whole: A number of the motif variants had already been described in reactive arthritis synovial fluid and blood. About 8 highly homologous variants made up a TCR beta motif, and this motif appeared characteristic of ankylosing spondylitis blood. The authors reported significant enrichment of disease-linked clones in matched ankylosing spondylitis synovial fluid.

This CDR3 spans 12 amino acids. Germline assignment: CDR1 SGHRS and CDR2 YFSETQ. TCRdb re-called the 5' RACE reads through MiXCR, storing one row per CDR3 protein. The data hold about 340,000 distinct CDR3 sequences, with around 8% observed a single time. Details on this clonotype: Its antigen is unidentified. One end of the junction varies from germline; a read error may be responsible.

This sequence joins TRBV5-1 and TRBJ2-7; D unresolved. The clonotype comes from a male donor with ankylosing spondylitis. Material: blood, either unsorted or a sorted T cell fraction (not recorded which). The CDR3 sequence: CASRISSHEQYF. The CDR3, as DNA: TGCGCCAGCAGGATCAGCTCCCACGAGCAGTACTTC. Variable domain in full (rest from reference TRBV5-1 and TRBJ2-7): KAGVTQTPRYLIKTRGQQVTLSCSPISGHRSVSWYQQTPGQGLQFLFEYFSETQRNKGNFPGRFSGRQFSNSRSEMNVSTLELGDSALYLCASRISSHEQYFGPGTRLTVT.